Ten or more counts support the clone carrying this T cell receptor (beta chain). The antigen is unknown. Amplifying from RNA transcripts, the study obtained TCR beta CDR3 regions. HTBI primers served in a first-round RT-PCR, which a second-round multiplex PCR followed. From the multiplex PCR reads, TCRdb called clonotypes with MiXCR, one entry per CDR3 protein. The sample consists of about 550,000 distinct CDR3 sequences, just under 40% of them appearing once. Germline loops: CDR1 SGHRS, CDR2 YFSETQ. The CDR3 runs 13 residues. V was shortened by 0 bases and J by 8 bases, with 8 bases between the two germline ends. Participants with hyperthyroidism, aged 18 to 65, were newly diagnosed with under 2 months' duration. These data originate in a study of Graves' ophthalmopathy and Graves' hyperthyroidism. Study-wide results and limits: Stable hyperthyroidism and ophthalmopathy were told apart by a 13-signature model, which achieved roughly 89% sensitivity and almost 82% specificity. In blood appeared most of the expanded thyroid clonotypes whose frequency exceeded 0.001. The model achieved about 67% sensitivity and 72.22% specificity for ophthalmopathy progression.

The V gene is TRBV5-1, the J gene TRBJ1-4; unclear D gene. The sequenced sample consisted of peripheral blood or thyroid tissue (not recorded which). This TCR was recovered from an adult man with Graves' hyperthyroidism. In nucleotides, the CDR3 is TGCGCCAGCAGCTTGGTTGCTGGAGAAAAACTGTTTTTT. Translated: CASSLVAGEKLFF.